This T cell receptor beta chain was recovered during a study of cytomegalovirus exposure and HLA in healthy donors. Study at large: An earlier analysis identified 120 million or so unique TCR beta sequences in approximately 190 million T cells.

J was trimmed by 6 bases and V by 8 bases; bases with no gene match: 9. CDR1 and CDR2 (germline): MDHEN, SYDVKM. The CDR3 sequence is 14 residues long. Vbeta (60) and Jbeta (13) primers were used in the PCR. The assay was immunoSEQ multiplex PCR, and TCRdb's table has in-frame clones only and misses some. The table shows about 120,000 clones, with around 81% occurring only once. Healthy bone marrow donors made up the cohort. The sequence was obtained from a female donor in good health and CMV-seronegative. The sample comprised PBMCs. The gene calls are TRBV28 and TRBJ1-5; 8 bases are a match to TRBD1. The CDR3 loop is CASGRTGRLQPQHF. DNA of the CDR3: TGTGCCAGCGGGCGGACAGGGAGGCTTCAGCCCCAGCATTTT. The entire variable domain, with the rest obtained from reference TRBV28 and TRBJ1-5, is as follows: DVKVTQSSRYLVKRTGEKVFLECVQDMDHENMFWYRQDPGLGLRLIYFSYDVKMKEKGDIPEGYSVSREKKERFSLILESASTNQTSMYLCASGRTGRLQPQHFGDGTRLSIL.